These 14 T cell receptor beta chains were sequenced from one sample in a study of cytomegalovirus exposure and HLA in healthy donors (dated by TCRdb to 2017 to 2019). The receptor library was made with the immunoSEQ multiplex PCR assay. For the multiplex PCR, a mixture combining 60 forward primers for TCR Vbeta segments and 13 reverse primers for TCR Jbeta segments was used. TCRdb's version of the immuneACCESS table is confined to in-frame rearrangements and falls short of the full clone set. An unresolved V gene accounts for under half of the shortfall where checked; the remainder is of unknown origin. This sample holds about 270,000 clones; roughly 89% were observed only once. The leading ten clones occupy almost 4% of the sample. Sequencing was carried out using PBMCs. These receptors were taken from a man aged 40-49 years in good health and CMV-seropositive.

The chain uses TRBV28 and TRBJ1-5, with D possibly being TRBD1 (5 bases). V was trimmed by 11 bases and J by 3 bases, leaving 14 bases between them. The germline V gene encodes CDR1 MDHEN and CDR2 SYDVKM. There are 13 residues in the CDR3. CDR3 in amino acids: CAVGGGVNQPQHF. CDR3 in DNA: TGTGCCGTCGGGGGAGGGGTCAATCAGCCCCAGCATTTT.

The gene calls are TRBV4-1 and TRBJ2-5; possible D gene TRBD1, 6 bases. The CDR3 spans 12 residues. Deletions cut 1 base from V and 9 bases from J, with 9 bases between. Germline V CDR1 and CDR2: MGHRA, YSYEKL. The CDR3 DNA sequence: TGCGCCAGCAGCCAAGGTGCAGGGGCCCAGTACTTC. Amino acid sequence: CASSQGAGAQYF.

The chain carries TRBV9 and TRBJ1-5; 9 bases are a match to TRBD1. This CDR3 is 17 amino acids long. Germline CDR1 reads SGDLS; CDR2 reads YYNGEE. J was trimmed by 0 bases and V by 7 bases; bases with no gene match: 11. CDR3 in DNA: TGTGCCAGCCGACGGGGACAGGGTAACTATAGCAATCAGCCCCAGCATTTT. It is translated as CASRRGQGNYSNQPQHF.

V and J are TRBV10-3 and TRBJ1-5; a weak D match, TRBD1 (6 bases). CDR1 and CDR2 from the germline V gene are ENHRY and SYGVKD. The CDR3 is 13 amino acids. The ends were cut back, 7 bases at V and 4 bases at J, with 11 bases in the middle. In DNA form, the CDR3 reads TGTGCCATCACGTGGCAGGGGAATCAGCCCCAGCATTTT. Its translation is CAITWQGNQPQHF.

This clone showed up just a few times. This rearrangement joins TRBV5-1 to TRBJ2-5; possible D gene TRBD1, 6 bases. The V gene's germline CDR1 is SGHRS and CDR2 YFSETQ. V lost 4 bases and J 9 bases, leaving 19 bases between the germline ends. This CDR3 contains 14 residues. The CDR3 loop reads CASSQGTIQVAQYF. DNA of the CDR3: TGCGCCAGCAGCCAAGGGACAATCCAAGTGGCCCAGTACTTC.

The genes are TRBV25-1 and TRBJ1-2; possible D gene TRBD1, 6 bases. Per the germline V gene, CDR1 is MGHDK and CDR2 is SYGVNS. This CDR3 region has 15 residues. V shed 7 bases and J shed 8 bases, with 23 bases lying between them. The CDR3 region has the DNA TGTGCCAGCACCGATTACAGGGAGGGGCAAGGCGGCTACACCTTC. This translates into CASTDYREGQGGYTF.

This clone was picked up one time. The chain combines TRBV6-5 with TRBJ2-2; perhaps TRBD2 as D (5 bases). Per germline, CDR1 MNHEY and CDR2 SVGAGI. Trimming removed 6 bases at V and 5 bases at J, with 7 bases between. This CDR3 comprises 12 residues. The CDR3: CASSCGTGELFF. The CDR3 DNA reads as TGTGCCAGCAGCTGCGGGACCGGGGAGCTGTTTTTT.

V usage is TRBV9 and J usage is TRBJ2-5, with D maybe TRBD2 (5 bases). The CDR3 spans 15 residues. Per germline, CDR1 SGDLS and CDR2 YYNGEE. The V end lost 0 bases, the J end lost 5 bases, and 14 bases lay between the germline ends. The CDR3 coding sequence is TGTGCCAGCAGCGTAGGTCGGGAACCCGGCGAGACCCAGTACTTC. Encoded protein: CASSVGREPGETQYF.

This chain connects TRBV27 to TRBJ1-2, with 7 bases that match TRBD1. The V gene's germline CDR1 is MNHEY and CDR2 SMNVEV (reference sequence). Trimming at V came to 2 bases and at J to 6 bases, leaving 6 bases not matched to a gene. This CDR3 has 14 amino acids. The CDR3 DNA follows: TGTGCCAGCAGTTTAACGGCCAGGGGGGATGGCTACACCTTC. Translating it yields CASSLTARGDGYTF.

The rearrangement uses TRBV7-6 and TRBJ2-3, with 8 bases matching TRBD1. Trimming removed 2 bases from V and 5 bases from J; junction bases left unmatched: 6. This CDR3 has 15 residues. Looked up from germline, CDR1 is SGHVS and CDR2 is FNYEAQ. In DNA, the CDR3 is TGTGCCAGCAGCTTATCGGGACAGGTGGGAGATACGCAGTATTTT. It yields the protein CASSLSGQVGDTQYF. The complete variable domain, with remaining parts taken from reference TRBV7-6 and TRBJ2-3, reads GAGVSQSPRYKVTKRGQDVALRCDPISGHVSLYWYRQALGQGPEFLTYFNYEAQQDKSGLPNDRFSAERPEGSISTLTIQRTEQRDSAMYRCASSLSGQVGDTQYFGPGTRLTVL.

The V and J genes are TRBV19 and TRBJ1-5; D is perhaps TRBD1 (5 bases). Trimming left V 3 bases short and J 7 bases short, with 13 bases between. Germline values: CDR1 LNHDA, CDR2 SQIVND (reference sequence). CDR3 length: 14 residues. This chain's CDR3 is CASSIQGGRQPQHF. CDR3 in DNA: TGTGCCAGTAGTATTCAGGGAGGGCGACAGCCCCAGCATTTT.

With respect to this clone: A junction end diverges from the germline sequence, so it may reflect a read error. The chain combines TRBV7-9 with TRBJ2-7; possibly TRBD1 for D (6 bases). CDR1 SEHNR and CDR2 FQNEAQ come from the germline V gene (reference sequence). This CDR3 comprises 12 residues. The CDR3 reads CSSSATGYEQYF. The CDR3 DNA reads TGTTCCAGCAGCGCAACAGGGTACGAGCAGTACTTC.

In DNA form, the CDR3 reads TGTGCCAGCAGACCTACGGGACTAGCGGGGCAGCTAGCCTACGAGCAGTACTTC. It codes for CASRPTGLAGQLAYEQYF. V is TRBV27 and J is TRBJ2-7; the match to TRBD2 covers 13 bases. Germline V CDR1 and CDR2: MNHEY, SMNVEV (reference sequence). This CDR3 contains 18 residues. J was trimmed by 2 bases and V by 6 bases; bases with no gene match: 13.

The V gene is TRBV9, the J gene TRBJ2-1; 11 bases map to TRBD2. The CDR3 is made up of 13 amino acids. Germline V CDR1 and CDR2: SGDLS, YYNGEE. The J segment lost 14 bases and the V segment lost 4 bases, leaving 8 bases of the junction unmatched. The CDR3 DNA follows: TGTGCCAGCAGCACCGAGACTAGCGGGAAGGAGTTCTTC. This translates into CASSTETSGKEFF.